These 31 T cell receptor beta chains came from one sample sequenced in a study of blood T cell repertoires in COVID-19. TCRdb's copy holds only in-frame clones and misses some; the assay was immunoSEQ multiplex PCR. The sample shows fewer than 130,000 clones, approximately 85% of them seen only once. The sample was peripheral blood. Receptors originate from a woman aged 55-70 years with acute or convalescent COVID-19.

The chain uses TRBV7-3 and TRBJ2-7; D is ambiguous. The germline V gene has CDR1 SGHTA and CDR2 FQGTGA. This CDR3 comprises 13 residues. Trimming shortened V by 2 bases and J by 3 bases, and 8 bases separated the two germline ends. CDR3 sequence: CASSLGPGYEQYF. CDR3 DNA: TGTGCCAGCAGCTTAGGTCCGGGCTACGAGCAGTACTTC.

This clone has only one observation. V usage is TRBV19 and J usage is TRBJ1-1; D not certain. Per germline, CDR1 LNHDA and CDR2 SQIVND (reference sequence). CDR3 length: 12 amino acids. Trimming cost V 3 bases and J 6 bases, with 8 bases left between them. The CDR3 DNA reads TGTGCCAGTAGTATTAGTACCGCTGAAGCTTTCTTT. It specifies CASSISTAEAFF. Combining the CDR3 with reference TRBV19 and TRBJ1-1 gives the whole variable domain DGGITQSPKYLFRKEGQNVTLSCEQNLNHDAMYWYRQDPGQGLRLIYYSQIVNDFQKGDIAEGYSVSREKKESFPLTVTSAQKNPTAFYLCASSISTAEAFFGQGTRLTVV.

In nucleotides, the CDR3 is TGTGCCAGCAGTTTGGTAGGGGGCCGGAGGTACACTGAAGCTTTCTTT. Protein: CASSLVGGRRYTEAFF. The V call is TRBV28, the J call TRBJ1-1; 7 bases are shared with TRBD1. Germline V gives CDR1 MDHEN, CDR2 SYDVKM. This CDR3 is built from 16 residues. Trimming at V came to 3 bases and at J to 3 bases, leaving 10 bases not matched to a gene.

This clone was recorded once. The chain joins TRBV9 to TRBJ2-1, with 9 bases identical to TRBD1. CDR1 and CDR2 from the germline V gene are SGDLS and YYNGEE. The CDR3 has 15 amino acids. J was trimmed by 4 bases and V by 0 bases; bases with no gene match: 2. For the CDR3, the DNA is TGTGCCAGCAGCGTAGATGGACAGGGGTACAATGAGCAGTTCTTC. Its translation: CASSVDGQGYNEQFF.

This clone has more than one count but fewer than ten. The sample has other DNA sequences that encode this CDR3 too. The chain links TRBV7-9 to TRBJ1-5, with 10 bases aligning to TRBD1. Germline V gene data show CDR1 as SEHNR and CDR2 as FQNEAQ (reference sequence). Trimming took 5 bases from V and 0 from J; bases not matched to a gene: 4. This CDR3 contains 16 residues. The CDR3 reads CASSLRTGGSNQPQHF. The CDR3 region has the DNA TGTGCCAGCAGCCTCCGGACAGGGGGTAGCAATCAGCCCCAGCATTTT.

This clone occurred once. CDR3 protein: CASSLGRVRYDEQFF. The CDR3 DNA reads TGTGCCAGCAGCTTAGGACGGGTGAGGTATGATGAGCAGTTCTTC. The chain recombines TRBV7-7 with TRBJ2-1, with D uncertain. Germline V gene lookup returns CDR1 SSHAT and CDR2 FNYEAQ (reference sequence). Between the trimmed V and J ends, which lost 1 base and 8 bases, there was a span of 15 bases. The CDR3 is 15 amino acids.

V is TRBV29-1 and J is TRBJ1-2; 9 bases match TRBD1. CDR1 and CDR2 (germline): SQVTM, ANQGSEA. The CDR3 has 13 amino acids. V was clipped by 6 bases and J by 7 bases; unmatched bases: 9. CDR3: CSVTTGGFIGYTF. The CDR3 bases are TGCAGCGTCACGACAGGGGGGTTCATTGGCTACACCTTC.

This rearrangement joins TRBV6-6 to TRBJ2-1, with D possibly TRBD2 on 5 matching bases. Germline V gene data show CDR1 as MNHNY and CDR2 as SVGAGI (reference sequence). The V and J ends lost 0 bases and 8 bases respectively, with 11 bases between them. The length of the CDR3 is 14 residues. The CDR3 region is CASSYSKGSDEQFF. Written as DNA, the CDR3 is TGTGCCAGCAGTTACTCGAAAGGTAGCGATGAGCAGTTCTTC.

The DNA for the CDR3 is TGTGCCAGCAGCCCTAGGGCGATACAGGGGAAAAATGGCTACACCTTC. Translation gives CASSPRAIQGKNGYTF. This chain uses TRBV7-9 with TRBJ1-2; the match to TRBD1 covers 7 bases. CDR1 SEHNR and CDR2 FQNEAQ come from the germline V gene (reference sequence). The V gene end was trimmed by 5 bases and the J gene end by 6 bases; junction bases not matched to a gene: 15. This CDR3 has 16 residues.

This clone has only one observation. The rearrangement joins TRBV28 to TRBJ1-2; D may be TRBD1 (5 bases). The germline V gene encodes CDR1 MDHEN and CDR2 SYDVKM. The CDR3 extends over 14 amino acids. Trimming pared 5 bases from V and 4 bases from J, leaving 14 bases between. For the CDR3, the DNA is TGTGCCAGCAGTGCCGGGGGGTTCGCCTATGGCTACACCTTC. This codes for CASSAGGFAYGYTF.

This clone was found many times. V usage is TRBV2 and J usage is TRBJ1-3; a possible D gene is TRBD1 (6 bases). CDR1 SNHLY and CDR2 FYNNEI come from the germline V gene. CDR3 length: 15 residues. V was pared by 6 bases and J by 4 bases, with 16 bases between. The CDR3 DNA sequence: TGTGCCAGCAGGCCCCCCTTCAGGGGAGGAAACACCATATATTTT. Protein product: CASRPPFRGGNTIYF.

The V gene is TRBV27, the J gene TRBJ2-2; possible D gene TRBD1, 7 bases. V lost 4 bases, J lost 6 bases, and 18 bases lay in between. Germline CDR1 MNHEY, CDR2 SMNVEV (reference sequence). CDR3 length equals 16 residues. CDR3 coding DNA: TGTGCCAGCAGTTGGAGGGGGCGCGATGGGGCCGGGGAGCTGTTTTTT. It codes for CASSWRGRDGAGELFF.

The chain has TRBV6-5 and TRBJ1-2; 7 bases match TRBD1. The CDR3 spans 14 residues. Losses at the gene ends were 0 bases for V and 6 bases for J; bases not matched to a gene: 4. Germline V gene lookup returns CDR1 MNHEY and CDR2 SVGAGI. CDR3 loop: CASSYSQGLDGYTF. CDR3 DNA sequence: TGTGCCAGCAGTTACTCACAGGGGCTCGATGGCTACACCTTC.

The chain joins TRBV3-1 (or the pseudogene TRBV3-2) to TRBJ1-6, with 7 bases identical to TRBD1. V was clipped by 1 base and J by 8 bases; unmatched bases: 11. Germline V gene lookup returns CDR1 LGHDT and CDR2 YNNKEL (reference sequence). CDR3 size: 17 residues. The DNA for the CDR3 is TGTGCCAGCAGCCAAGGAATTACTAGGCAGGGGGATTCACCCCTCCACTTT. This sequence encodes CASSQGITRQGDSPLHF.

In its sample, this clone was seen once. V gene TRBV6-2 or TRBV6-3 combines with J gene TRBJ1-2; D is undetermined. Trimming cost V 0 bases and J 4 bases, with 12 bases left between them. This CDR3 is built from 15 residues. Looked up from germline, CDR1 is MNHEY and CDR2 is SVGEGT. CDR3 sequence reads: CASSYSFPAGYGYTF. DNA of the CDR3: TGTGCCAGCAGTTACTCATTCCCCGCGGGCTATGGCTACACCTTC.

The J gene is TRBJ2-3, the V gene TRBV5-1; 8 bases match TRBD2. The CDR3 consists of 14 residues. CDR1 SGHRS and CDR2 YFSETQ come from the germline V gene. J gave up 6 bases and V 5 bases, and 8 bases lay outside the gene matches. CDR3 DNA sequence: TGCGCCAGCAGTCGGGAGGGGGGGATGGATACGCAGTATTTT. Protein: CASSREGGMDTQYF.

This clone was detected only once. The J gene is TRBJ2-3, the V gene TRBV6-2 or TRBV6-3; TRBD1 is a possible D gene (5 bases). The CDR3 runs to 16 residues. CDR1 and CDR2 from the germline V gene are MNHEY and SVGEGT. V was shortened by 1 base and J by 2 bases, with 13 bases between the two germline ends. The CDR3 loop is CASSYLGVRTTDTQYF. The CDR3 DNA reads TGTGCCAGCAGTTACTTAGGGGTACGGACCACAGATACGCAGTATTTT.

The chain links TRBV6-4 to TRBJ2-2; the D is unclear. The CDR3 sequence is 12 residues long. V lost 4 bases, J lost 6 bases, and 6 bases lay in between. Germline values: CDR1 MRHNA, CDR2 SNTAGT. The CDR3 nucleotides read TGTGCCAGCAGTGTTCTCGCCGGGGAGCTGTTTTTT. Protein: CASSVLAGELFF.

The V gene is TRBV5-4, the J gene TRBJ2-6, with D hard to call. Per the germline V gene, CDR1 is SGHNT and CDR2 is YYREEE (reference sequence). V was shortened by 5 bases and J by 1 base, with 10 bases between the two germline ends. The CDR3 has 15 amino acids. The CDR3 region is CASSIDGSGANVLTF. The CDR3, as DNA: TGTGCCAGCAGTATCGACGGGTCTGGGGCCAACGTCCTGACTTTC.

The chain recombines TRBV25-1 with TRBJ2-2; 8 bases fit TRBD1. The CDR3 runs to 17 residues. The V gene end was trimmed by 11 bases and the J gene end by 3 bases; junction bases not matched to a gene: 17. CDR1 and CDR2 from the germline V gene are MGHDK and SYGVNS. The CDR3 nucleotides read TGTGCCCCAACATCATCCGGGACAGGAAGTTACACCGGGGAGCTGTTTTTT. Amino acid sequence: CAPTSSGTGSYTGELFF.

The chain is built from TRBV5-6 and TRBJ1-6, with TRBD1 as a possible D gene (6 bases). The germline V gene has CDR1 SGHDT and CDR2 YYEEEE. Trimming cost V 3 bases and J 7 bases, with 14 bases left between them. The CDR3 has 15 amino acids. The CDR3 loop is CASSSPHRANSPLHF. Written as DNA, the CDR3 is TGTGCCAGCAGCTCCCCCCACAGGGCCAATTCACCCCTCCACTTT.

V and J are TRBV2 and TRBJ2-3; no definite D call. The CDR3 covers 16 residues. The germline V gene encodes CDR1 SNHLY and CDR2 FYNNEI. Trimming took off 4 bases at V and 1 base at J, with 15 bases between the two ends. The CDR3 region has the DNA TGTGCCAGCAGTGCATTCGCCGGTCCCCGCACAGATACGCAGTATTTT. Protein: CASSAFAGPRTDTQYF. Variable domain in full (rest from reference TRBV2 and TRBJ2-3): EPEVTQTPSHQVTQMGQEVILRCVPISNHLYFYWYRQILGQKVEFLVSFYNNEISEKSEIFDDQFSVERPDGSNFTLKIRSTKLEDSAMYFCASSAFAGPRTDTQYFGPGTRLTVL.

The J gene is TRBJ1-2, the V gene TRBV29-1; 8 bases map to TRBD1. The CDR3 has 12 residues. V shed 7 bases, J shed 8 bases, and the junction held 9 bases outside the gene matches. Germline CDR1 reads SQVTM; CDR2 reads ANQGSEA. Here the CDR3 DNA reads TGCAGCGCTACGACAGGGGATAGGGGCTACACCTTC. Translating gives CSATTGDRGYTF.

The V call is TRBV7-2, the J call TRBJ1-2; D unresolved. With 1 base removed from V and 5 bases from J, the gap between germline ends came to 8 bases. Germline CDR1 is SGHTA and CDR2 is FQGNSA. The CDR3 covers 13 residues. The CDR3 is CASSLGRNYGYTF. The DNA for the CDR3 is TGTGCCAGCAGCTTAGGCAGGAATTATGGCTACACCTTC.

The chain carries TRBV19 and TRBJ1-3; 7 bases are shared with TRBD1. V shed 4 bases, J shed 2 bases, and the junction held 5 bases outside the gene matches. The CDR3 covers 15 residues. Germline loops: CDR1 LNHDA, CDR2 SQIVND (reference sequence). DNA for the CDR3: TGTGCCAGTAGTAGCCACAGGGGAACTGGAAACACCATATATTTT. It codes for CASSSHRGTGNTIYF.

The V and J genes are TRBV5-4 and TRBJ2-5; D uncertain. Germline values: CDR1 SGHNT, CDR2 YYREEE (reference sequence). The length of the CDR3 is 14 residues. The V and J ends lost 1 base and 5 bases respectively, with 12 bases between them. CDR3 sequence: CASSLTTASETQYF. The CDR3 DNA follows: TGTGCCAGCAGCTTGACTACCGCATCCGAGACCCAGTACTTC. The full variable domain, its missing parts supplied by reference TRBV5-4 and TRBJ2-5, is ETGVTQSPTHLIKTRGQQVTLRCSSQSGHNTVSWYQQALGQGPQFIFQYYREEENGRGNFPPRFSGLQFPNYSSELNVNALELDDSALYLCASSLTTASETQYFGPGTRLLVL.

CDR3 in DNA: TGTGCCTGGAGCGAACTAGCGGGGGGGCAAACCGGGGAGCTGTTTTTT. Its translation is CAWSELAGGQTGELFF. The chain joins TRBV30 to TRBJ2-2, with TRBD2 identical over 13 bases. The V gene end was trimmed by 3 bases and the J gene end by 5 bases; junction bases not matched to a gene: 6. Germline V CDR1 and CDR2: GTSNPN, SVGIG (reference sequence). The CDR3 contains 16 residues.

The chain carries TRBV7-9 and TRBJ1-5, with TRBD1 matching 12 bases. The V gene's germline CDR1 is SEHNR and CDR2 FQNEAQ (reference sequence). This CDR3 contains 14 residues. J was trimmed by 6 bases and V by 5 bases; bases with no gene match: 2. Here the CDR3 DNA reads TGTGCCAGCAGCGGGGACAGGGGGCTTCAGCCCCAGCATTTT. This gives the protein CASSGDRGLQPQHF.

V gene TRBV5-6 combines with J gene TRBJ1-2; 7 bases fit TRBD1. J lost 6 bases, V lost 2 bases, and 4 bases had no gene match. The CDR3 is 13 residues long. Germline CDR1 SGHDT, CDR2 YYEEEE. Written as DNA, the CDR3 is TGTGCCAGCAGCTTTAGGGGGCGCGATGGCTACACCTTC. Its translation: CASSFRGRDGYTF.

The count of this clone is one. The chain uses TRBV19 and TRBJ1-6, with TRBD1 matching 10 bases. Germline values: CDR1 LNHDA, CDR2 SQIVND (reference sequence). The length of the CDR3 is 14 residues. V shed 9 bases and J 8 bases; nucleotides not matched to a gene: 7. CDR3 sequence reads: CASRETGGDSPLHF. CDR3 in DNA: TGTGCCAGCCGAGAGACAGGGGGCGATTCACCCCTCCACTTT.

Concerning this clone itself: An end of the junction does not agree with germline; a read error may underlie this. This CDR3 is CASSLGSARGGYIF. Written as DNA, the CDR3 is TGTGCCAGCAGCTTAGGATCGGCAAGGGGTGGCTACATCTTC. The rearrangement joins TRBV7-6 to TRBJ1-2, with D possibly being TRBD1 (5 bases). CDR1 and CDR2 (germline): SGHVS, FNYEAQ. This CDR3 region has 14 residues.